The clone carrying this TCR beta chain showed up just a few times. One end of the junction varies from germline; a read error may be responsible. This sample was taken from a study of beta chain features in type 1 diabetes. Every isolated RNA sample was fully reverse transcribed, so sequencing captured expressed TCRB transcripts. Clones were sequenced by immunoSEQ multiplex PCR, and TCRdb holds only the in-frame ones, with some missing. The repertoire includes roughly 350,000 clones, roughly 11% of them detected once, and more than 0.015% sits in the top ten. The CDR3 is made up of 12 amino acids. Germline CDR1 is MNHNS and CDR2 is SASEGT.

Sequenced material: naive CD4+ T cells from blood. The receptor's source is a woman in her twenties or thirties in good health. The chain links TRBV6-1 to TRBJ1-3; D unclear. The CDR3, as DNA: TGTGCCAGCAGTGATAACGGGCAGCGGGATATTTTT. It encodes CASSDNGQRDIF.